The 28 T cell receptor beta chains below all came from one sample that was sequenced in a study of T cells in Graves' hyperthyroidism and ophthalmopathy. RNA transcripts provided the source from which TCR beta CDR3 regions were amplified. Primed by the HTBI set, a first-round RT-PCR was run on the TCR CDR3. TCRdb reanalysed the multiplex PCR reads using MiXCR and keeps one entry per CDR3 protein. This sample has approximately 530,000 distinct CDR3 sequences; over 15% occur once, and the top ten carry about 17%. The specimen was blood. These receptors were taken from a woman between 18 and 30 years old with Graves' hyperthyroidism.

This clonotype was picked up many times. The CDR3 loop reads CSAHNRGNQPQHF. The CDR3 DNA follows: TGCAGTGCTCATAACAGGGGGAATCAGCCCCAGCATTTT. The chain carries TRBV20-1 and TRBJ1-5; TRBD1 agrees at 8 bases. Trimming took 5 bases from V and 4 from J; bases not matched to a gene: 4. The CDR3 totals 13 residues. CDR1 is DFQATT and CDR2 is SNEGSKA in the germline V gene (reference sequence).

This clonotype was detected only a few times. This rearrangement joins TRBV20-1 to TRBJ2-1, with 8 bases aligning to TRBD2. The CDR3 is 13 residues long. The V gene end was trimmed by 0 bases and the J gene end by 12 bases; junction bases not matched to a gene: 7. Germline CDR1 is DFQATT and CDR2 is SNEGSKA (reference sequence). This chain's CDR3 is CSARDPAGVGQFF. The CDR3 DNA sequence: TGCAGTGCTAGAGACCCAGCGGGGGTAGGGCAGTTCTTC.

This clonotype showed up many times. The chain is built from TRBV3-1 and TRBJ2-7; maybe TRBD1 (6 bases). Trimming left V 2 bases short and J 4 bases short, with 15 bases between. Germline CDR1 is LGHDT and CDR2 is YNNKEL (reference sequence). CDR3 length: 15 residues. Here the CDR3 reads CASSQRLGARYEQYF. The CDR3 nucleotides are TGTGCCAGCAGCCAACGGTTGGGGGCTAGATACGAGCAGTACTTC.

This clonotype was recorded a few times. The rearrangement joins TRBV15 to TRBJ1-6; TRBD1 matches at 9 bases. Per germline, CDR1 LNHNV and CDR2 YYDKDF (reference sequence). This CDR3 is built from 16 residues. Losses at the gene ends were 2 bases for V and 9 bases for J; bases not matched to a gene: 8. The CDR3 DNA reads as TGTGCCACCAGCAGAACGACCGGGACAGGGAGTTCACCCCTCCACTTT. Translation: CATSRTTGTGSSPLHF.

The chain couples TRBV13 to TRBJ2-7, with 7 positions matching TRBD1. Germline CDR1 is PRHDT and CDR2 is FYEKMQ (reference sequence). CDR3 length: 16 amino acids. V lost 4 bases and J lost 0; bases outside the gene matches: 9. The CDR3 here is CASSSRDSRRSYEQYF. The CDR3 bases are TGTGCCAGCAGCTCCCGGGACAGCCGACGCTCCTACGAGCAGTACTTC.

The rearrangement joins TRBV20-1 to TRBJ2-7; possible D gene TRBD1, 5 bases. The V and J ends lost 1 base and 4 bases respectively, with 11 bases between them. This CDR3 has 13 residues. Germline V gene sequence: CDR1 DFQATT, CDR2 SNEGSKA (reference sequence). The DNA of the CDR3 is TGCAGTGCTAGAGTGCAGGGTTTATACGAGCAGTACTTC. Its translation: CSARVQGLYEQYF.

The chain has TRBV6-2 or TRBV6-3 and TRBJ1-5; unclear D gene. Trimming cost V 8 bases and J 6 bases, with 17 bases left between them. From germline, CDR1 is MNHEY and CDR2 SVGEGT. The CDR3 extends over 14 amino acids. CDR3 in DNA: TGTGCCAGCGATTTTCGGAGGGAGGGTCAGCCCCAGCATTTT. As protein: CASDFRREGQPQHF.

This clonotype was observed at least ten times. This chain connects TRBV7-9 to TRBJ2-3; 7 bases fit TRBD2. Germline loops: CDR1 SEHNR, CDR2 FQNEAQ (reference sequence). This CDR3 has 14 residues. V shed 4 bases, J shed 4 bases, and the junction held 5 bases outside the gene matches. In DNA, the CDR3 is TGTGCCAGCAGCTCGAAGGGACTATCAGATACGCAGTATTTT. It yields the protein CASSSKGLSDTQYF.

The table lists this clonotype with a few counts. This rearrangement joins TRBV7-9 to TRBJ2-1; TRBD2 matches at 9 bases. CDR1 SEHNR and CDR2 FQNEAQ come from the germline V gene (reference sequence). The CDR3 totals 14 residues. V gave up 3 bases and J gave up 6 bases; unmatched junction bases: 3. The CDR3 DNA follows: TGTGCCAGCAGCTTTAGCGGGAGCTTCAATGAGCAGTTCTTC. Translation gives CASSFSGSFNEQFF.

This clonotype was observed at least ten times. CDR3 sequence (DNA): TGTGCCAGCAGCCAAGCCCCGGGGCGCATCAACTATGGCTACACCTTC. The encoded protein is CASSQAPGRINYGYTF. The chain links TRBV3-1 to TRBJ1-2, with D perhaps TRBD1 (5 bases). The CDR3 spans 16 residues. V shed 1 base and J shed 2 bases, with 14 bases lying between them. Per the germline V gene, CDR1 is LGHDT and CDR2 is YNNKEL (reference sequence).

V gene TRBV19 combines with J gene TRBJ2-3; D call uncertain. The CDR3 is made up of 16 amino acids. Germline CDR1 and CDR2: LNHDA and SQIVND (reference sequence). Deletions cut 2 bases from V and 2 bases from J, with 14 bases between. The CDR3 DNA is TGTGCCAGTAGTATAACTTTACAAAGAATCACAGATACGCAGTATTTT. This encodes CASSITLQRITDTQYF.

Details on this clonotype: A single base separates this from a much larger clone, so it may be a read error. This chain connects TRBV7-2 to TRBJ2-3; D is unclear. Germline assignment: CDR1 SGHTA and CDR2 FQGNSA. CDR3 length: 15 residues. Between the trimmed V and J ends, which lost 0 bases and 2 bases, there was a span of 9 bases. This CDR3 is CASSLAHSNTDTQYF. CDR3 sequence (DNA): TGTGCCAGCAGCTTAGCGCATAGCAACACAGATACGCAGTATTTT.

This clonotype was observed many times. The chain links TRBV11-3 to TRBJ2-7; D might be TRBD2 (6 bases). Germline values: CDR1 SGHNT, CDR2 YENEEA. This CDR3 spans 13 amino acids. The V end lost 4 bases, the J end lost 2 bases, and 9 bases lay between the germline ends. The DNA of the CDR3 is TGTGCCAGCAGCTCCGGGAGTACCTACGAGCAGTACTTC. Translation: CASSSGSTYEQYF.

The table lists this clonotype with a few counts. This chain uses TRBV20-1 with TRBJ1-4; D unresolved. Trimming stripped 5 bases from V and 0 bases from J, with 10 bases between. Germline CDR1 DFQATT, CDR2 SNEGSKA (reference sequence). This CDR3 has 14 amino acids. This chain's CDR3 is CSARADATNEKLFF. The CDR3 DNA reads TGCAGTGCTCGGGCGGATGCAACTAATGAAAAACTGTTTTTT.

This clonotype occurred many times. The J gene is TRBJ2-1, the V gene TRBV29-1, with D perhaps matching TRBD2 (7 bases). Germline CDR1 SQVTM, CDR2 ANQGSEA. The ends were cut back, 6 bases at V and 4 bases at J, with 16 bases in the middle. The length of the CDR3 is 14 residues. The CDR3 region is CSVGGLARYNEQFF. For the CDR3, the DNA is TGCAGCGTGGGGGGGCTAGCGCGTTACAATGAGCAGTTCTTC.

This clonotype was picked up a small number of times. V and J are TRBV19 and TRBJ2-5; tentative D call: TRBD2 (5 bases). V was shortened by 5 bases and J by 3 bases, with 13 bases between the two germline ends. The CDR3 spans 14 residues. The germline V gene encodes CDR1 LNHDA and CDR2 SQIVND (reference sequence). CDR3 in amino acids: CASSPERTEETQYF. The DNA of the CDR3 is TGTGCCAGTAGTCCAGAGCGGACTGAAGAGACCCAGTACTTC.

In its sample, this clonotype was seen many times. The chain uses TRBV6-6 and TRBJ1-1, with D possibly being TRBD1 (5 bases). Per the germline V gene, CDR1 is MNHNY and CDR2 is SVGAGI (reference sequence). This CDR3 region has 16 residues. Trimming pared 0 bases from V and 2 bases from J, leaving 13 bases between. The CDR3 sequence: CASSYSTGTSNTEAFF. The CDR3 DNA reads TGTGCCAGCAGTTACTCGACCGGGACTTCTAACACTGAAGCTTTCTTT.

CDR3 bases: TGTGCCAGCAGTACCCCCGGCCCGGGGAACACTGAAGCTTTCTTT. Its protein product is CASSTPGPGNTEAFF. The J gene is TRBJ1-1, the V gene TRBV28; D not certain. The V gene's germline CDR1 is MDHEN and CDR2 SYDVKM. Trimming took off 5 bases at V and 1 base at J, with 14 bases between the two ends. The CDR3 spans 15 residues.

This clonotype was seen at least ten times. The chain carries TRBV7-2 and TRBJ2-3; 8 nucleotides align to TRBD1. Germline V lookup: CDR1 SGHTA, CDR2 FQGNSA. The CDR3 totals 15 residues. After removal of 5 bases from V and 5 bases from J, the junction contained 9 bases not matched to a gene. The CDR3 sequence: CASSPGQGSLDTQYF. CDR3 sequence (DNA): TGTGCCAGCAGCCCAGGACAGGGATCGCTAGATACGCAGTATTTT.

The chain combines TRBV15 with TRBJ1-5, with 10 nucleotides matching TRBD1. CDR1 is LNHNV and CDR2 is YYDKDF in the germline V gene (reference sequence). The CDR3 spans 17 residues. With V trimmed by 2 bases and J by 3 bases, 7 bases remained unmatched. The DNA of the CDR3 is TGTGCCACCAGCAGAATATTCGGGACAGGGGACAATCAGCCCCAGCATTTT. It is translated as CATSRIFGTGDNQPQHF.

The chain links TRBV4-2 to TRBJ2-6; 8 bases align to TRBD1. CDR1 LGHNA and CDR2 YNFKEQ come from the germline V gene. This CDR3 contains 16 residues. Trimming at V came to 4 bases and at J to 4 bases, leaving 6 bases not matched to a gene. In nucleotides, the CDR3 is TGTGCCAGCAGCCCGGGACAGGCTTTCGGGGCCAACGTCCTGACTTTC. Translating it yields CASSPGQAFGANVLTF.

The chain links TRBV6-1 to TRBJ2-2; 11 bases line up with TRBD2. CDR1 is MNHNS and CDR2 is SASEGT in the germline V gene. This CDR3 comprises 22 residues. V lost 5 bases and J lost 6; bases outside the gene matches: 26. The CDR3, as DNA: TGTGCCAGCAGTCCGGTAAACAGGGGGCGATCATCACTAGCGGGAGCGGCCGGGGAGCTGTTTTTT. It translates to CASSPVNRGRSSLAGAAGELFF.

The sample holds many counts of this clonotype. The DNA for the CDR3 is TGTGCCAGCAGTTTCGTTATAACTTTAAGGGGGCGGGGAGACTGTCAGCCCCAGCATTTT. Translating it yields CASSFVITLRGRGDCQPQHF. This chain links TRBV28 with TRBJ1-5; 7 bases are shared with TRBD1. Looked up from germline, CDR1 is MDHEN and CDR2 is SYDVKM. Trimming cost V 3 bases and J 6 bases; bases outside gene matches: 23. This CDR3 has 20 residues.

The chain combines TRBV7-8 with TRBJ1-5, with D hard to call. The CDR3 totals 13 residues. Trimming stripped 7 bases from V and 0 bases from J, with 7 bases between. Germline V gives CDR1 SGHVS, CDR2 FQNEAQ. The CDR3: CASTLDSNQPQHF. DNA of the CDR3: TGTGCCAGCACGTTAGATAGCAATCAGCCCCAGCATTTT. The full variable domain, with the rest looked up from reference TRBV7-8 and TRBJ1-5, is GAGVSQSPRYKVAKRGQDVALRCDPISGHVSLFWYQQALGQGPEFLTYFQNEAQLDKSGLPSDRFFAERPEGSVSTLKIQRTQQEDSAVYLCASTLDSNQPQHFGDGTRLSIL.

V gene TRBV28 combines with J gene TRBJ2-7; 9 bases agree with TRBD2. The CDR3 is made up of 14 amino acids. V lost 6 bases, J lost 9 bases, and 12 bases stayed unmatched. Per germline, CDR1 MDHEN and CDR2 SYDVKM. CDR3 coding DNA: TGTGCCAGCAGAGGAGCTAGCGGGACTATGCGGCAGTACTTC. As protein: CASRGASGTMRQYF.

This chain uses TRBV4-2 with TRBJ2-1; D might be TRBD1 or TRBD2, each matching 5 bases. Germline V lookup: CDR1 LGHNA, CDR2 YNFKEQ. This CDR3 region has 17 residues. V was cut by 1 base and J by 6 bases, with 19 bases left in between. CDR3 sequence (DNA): TGTGCCAGCAGCCAAGGGGACCCTGTACGGTCATTCAATGAGCAGTTCTTC. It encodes CASSQGDPVRSFNEQFF.

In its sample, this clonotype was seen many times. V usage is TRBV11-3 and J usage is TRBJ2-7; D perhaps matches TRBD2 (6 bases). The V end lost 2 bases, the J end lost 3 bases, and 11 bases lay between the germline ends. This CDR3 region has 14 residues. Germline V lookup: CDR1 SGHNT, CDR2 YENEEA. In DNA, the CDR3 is TGTGCCAGCAGCTTATTTGCTAGCGACTACGAGCAGTACTTC. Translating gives CASSLFASDYEQYF.

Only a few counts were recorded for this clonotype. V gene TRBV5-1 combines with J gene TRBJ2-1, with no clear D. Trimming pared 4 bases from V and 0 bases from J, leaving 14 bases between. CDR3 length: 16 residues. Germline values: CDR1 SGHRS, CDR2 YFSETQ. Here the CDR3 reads CASSPKPVSSYNEQFF. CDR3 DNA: TGCGCCAGCAGCCCGAAGCCGGTTAGCTCCTACAATGAGCAGTTCTTC.